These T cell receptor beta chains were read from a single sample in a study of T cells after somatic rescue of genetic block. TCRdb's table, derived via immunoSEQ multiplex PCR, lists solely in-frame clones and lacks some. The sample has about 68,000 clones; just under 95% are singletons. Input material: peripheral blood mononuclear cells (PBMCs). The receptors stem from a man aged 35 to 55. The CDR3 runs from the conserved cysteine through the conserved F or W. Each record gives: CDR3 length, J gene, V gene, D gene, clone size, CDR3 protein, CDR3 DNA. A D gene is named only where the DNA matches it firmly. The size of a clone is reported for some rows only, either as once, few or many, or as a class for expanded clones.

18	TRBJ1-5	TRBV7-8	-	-	CASSSLFLGAREDRSQHF	TGTGCCAGCAGCAGCTTATTTTTGGGGGCGAGGGAGGATCGGTCCCAGCATTTT
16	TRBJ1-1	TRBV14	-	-	CASSQGIGLMNTEAFF	TGTGCCAGCAGCCAAGGGATAGGGCTGATGAACACTGAAGCTTTCTTT
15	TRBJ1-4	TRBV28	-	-	CASSPRGAGDEKLFF	TGTGCCAGCAGTCCCCGGGGGGCGGGGGACGAAAAACTGTTTTTT
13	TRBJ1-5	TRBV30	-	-	CAWSVGGNQPQHF	TGTGCCTGGAGTGTTGGGGGGAATCAGCCCCAGCATTTT
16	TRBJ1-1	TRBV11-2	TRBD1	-	CASSLGTGGRNTEAFF	TGTGCCAGCAGCTTAGGGACAGGGGGCCGCAACACTGAAGCTTTCTTT
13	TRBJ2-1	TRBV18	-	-	CASSPNLYNEQFF	TGTGCCAGCTCACCGAACCTCTACAATGAGCAGTTCTTC
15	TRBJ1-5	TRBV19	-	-	CASSIYRAVAWPQHF	TGTGCCAGTAGTATCTACAGAGCCGTCGCGTGGCCCCAGCATTTT
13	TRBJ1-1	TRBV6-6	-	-	CASQTTNGTEAFF	TGTGCCAGCCAGACCACGAATGGCACTGAAGCTTTCTTT
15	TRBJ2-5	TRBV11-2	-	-	CASRGGIGVQETQYF	TGTGCCAGCAGAGGGGGGATCGGGGTACAAGAGACCCAGTACTTC
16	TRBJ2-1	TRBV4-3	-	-	CASSPSGGRTDNEQFF	TGCGCCAGCAGCCCTTCAGGGGGGCGGACAGACAATGAGCAGTTCTTC
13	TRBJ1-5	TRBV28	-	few	CASKLGGTQPQHF	TGTGCCAGCAAACTCGGGGGGACTCAGCCCCAGCATTTT
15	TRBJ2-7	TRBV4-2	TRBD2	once	CASSQDLSGSNEQYF	TGTGCCAGCAGCCAGGACCTTAGCGGGAGCAACGAGCAGTACTTC
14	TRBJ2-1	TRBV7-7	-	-	CASSFSAQPSEQFF	TGTGCTAGCAGCTTCTCCGCCCAACCAAGTGAGCAGTTCTTC
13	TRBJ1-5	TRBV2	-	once	CATAGDINQPQHF	TGTGCCACCGCCGGGGACATCAATCAGCCCCAGCATTTT
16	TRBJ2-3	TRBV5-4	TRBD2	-	CASSRAELAGTDTQYF	TGTGCCAGCAGCAGGGCCGAACTAGCGGGCACAGATACGCAGTATTTT
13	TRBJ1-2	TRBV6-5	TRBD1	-	CASSSGTVYGYTF	TGTGCCAGCAGCTCCGGGACAGTCTATGGCTACACCTTC
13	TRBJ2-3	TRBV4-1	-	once	CASSQLRTDTQYF	TGCGCCAGCAGCCAACTCCGCACAGATACGCAGTATTTT
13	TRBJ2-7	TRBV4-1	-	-	CASSLPGHYEQYF	TGCGCCAGCAGCCTGCCGGGACACTACGAGCAGTACTTC
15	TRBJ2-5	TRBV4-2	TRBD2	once	CASSQNSGRQETQYF	TGTGCCAGCAGCCAAAATAGCGGGAGGCAAGAGACCCAGTACTTC
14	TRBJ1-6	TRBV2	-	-	CATIPYSYNSPLHF	TGTGCCACCATCCCCTACTCCTATAATTCACCCCTCCACTTT
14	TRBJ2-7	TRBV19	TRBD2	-	CASSGLAGVYEQYF	TGTGCCAGTAGTGGACTAGCGGGGGTCTACGAGCAGTACTTC
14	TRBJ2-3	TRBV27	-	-	CASSFGDLTDTQYF	TGTGCCAGCAGTTTTGGAGACCTTACAGATACGCAGTATTTT
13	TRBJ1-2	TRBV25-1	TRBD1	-	CASSPGGGRGYTF	TGTGCCAGCAGTCCAGGGGGAGGCAGGGGCTACACCTTC
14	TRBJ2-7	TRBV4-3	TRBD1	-	CASSQFQGAYEQYF	TGCGCCAGCAGCCAATTTCAGGGGGCCTACGAGCAGTACTTC